This TCR beta chain was captured in a study of T-cell memory formation after mild COVID-19. Study results and limitations: Clones that contracted clustered mainly in CM and EM if CD4+ and in EMRA if CD8+.

From the 5' RACE reads, TCRdb called clonotypes with MiXCR, one entry per CDR3 protein. The repertoire holds about 600,000 distinct CDR3 sequences, with about 20% as singletons. With regard to this clonotype: Its antigen is unidentified.

The CDR3 contains 15 residues. Germline V CDR1 and CDR2: SGHAT, FQNNGV. The V end was cut by 8 bases, the J end by 2 bases, with 13 bases between. Sequencing was carried out using PBMCs or a T cell subset sorted from them (not recorded which). The chain recombines TRBV11-2 with TRBJ2-6; D is possibly TRBD2 (7 bases). The sequence was collected from an adult woman who had mild COVID-19 (a few samples of this study predate the infection). Cell type and time point are not known. Written as DNA, the CDR3 is TGTGCCAGCCGCCGGGGGGCGGCTGGGGCCAACGTCCTGACTTTC. Translating gives CASRRGAAGANVLTF. Supplemented by reference TRBV11-2 and TRBJ2-6, the full variable domain reads EAGVAQSPRYKIIEKRQSVAFWCNPISGHATLYWYQQILGQGPKLLIQFQNNGVVDDSQLPKDRFSAERLKGVDSTLKIQPAKLEDSAVYLCASRRGAAGANVLTFGAGSRLTVL.